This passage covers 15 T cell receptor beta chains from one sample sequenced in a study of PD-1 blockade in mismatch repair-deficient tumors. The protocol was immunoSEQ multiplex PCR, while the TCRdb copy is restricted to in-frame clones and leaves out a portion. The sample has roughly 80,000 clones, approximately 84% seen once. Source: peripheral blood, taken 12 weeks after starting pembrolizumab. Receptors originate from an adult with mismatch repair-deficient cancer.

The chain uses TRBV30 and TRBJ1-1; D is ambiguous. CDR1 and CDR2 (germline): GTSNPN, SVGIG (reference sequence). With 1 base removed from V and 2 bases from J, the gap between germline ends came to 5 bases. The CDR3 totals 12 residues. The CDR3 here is CAWSGFNTEAFF. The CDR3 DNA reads TGTGCCTGGAGTGGGTTCAACACTGAAGCTTTCTTT.

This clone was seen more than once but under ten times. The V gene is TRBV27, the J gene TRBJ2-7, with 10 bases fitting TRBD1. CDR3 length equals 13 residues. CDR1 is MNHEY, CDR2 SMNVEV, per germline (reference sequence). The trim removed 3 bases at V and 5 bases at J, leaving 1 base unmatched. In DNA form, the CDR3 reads TGTGCCAGCAGTTTGGGACAGGGGAACGAGCAGTACTTC. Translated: CASSLGQGNEQYF.

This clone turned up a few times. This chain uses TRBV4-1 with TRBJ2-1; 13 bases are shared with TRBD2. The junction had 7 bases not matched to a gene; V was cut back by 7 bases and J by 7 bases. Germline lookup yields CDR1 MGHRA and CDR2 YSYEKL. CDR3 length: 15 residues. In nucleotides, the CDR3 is TGCGCCAGCATCCCTGGACTAGCGGGAGATAATGAGCAGTTCTTC. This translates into CASIPGLAGDNEQFF.

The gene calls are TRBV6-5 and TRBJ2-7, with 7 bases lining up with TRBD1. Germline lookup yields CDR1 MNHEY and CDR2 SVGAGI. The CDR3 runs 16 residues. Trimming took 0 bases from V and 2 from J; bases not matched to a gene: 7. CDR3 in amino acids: CASSYSPRRGPYEQYF. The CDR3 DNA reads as TGTGCCAGCAGTTACTCGCCTCGTAGGGGGCCCTACGAGCAGTACTTC.

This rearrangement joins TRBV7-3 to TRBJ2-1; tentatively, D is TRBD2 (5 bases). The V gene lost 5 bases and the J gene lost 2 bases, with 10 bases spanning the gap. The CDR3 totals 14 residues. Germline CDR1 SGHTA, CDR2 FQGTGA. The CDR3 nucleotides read TGTGCCAGCAGCCTAAGCGGAACCTACAATGAGCAGTTCTTC. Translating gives CASSLSGTYNEQFF.

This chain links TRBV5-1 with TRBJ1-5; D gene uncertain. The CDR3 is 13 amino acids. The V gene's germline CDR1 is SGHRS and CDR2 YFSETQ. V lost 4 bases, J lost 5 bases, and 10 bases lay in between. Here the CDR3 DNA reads TGCGCCAGCAGCCCGGACGGATATCAGCCCCAGCATTTT. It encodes CASSPDGYQPQHF. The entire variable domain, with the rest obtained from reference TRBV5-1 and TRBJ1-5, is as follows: KAGVTQTPRYLIKTRGQQVTLSCSPISGHRSVSWYQQTPGQGLQFLFEYFSETQRNKGNFPGRFSGRQFSNSRSEMNVSTLELGDSALYLCASSPDGYQPQHFGDGTRLSIL.

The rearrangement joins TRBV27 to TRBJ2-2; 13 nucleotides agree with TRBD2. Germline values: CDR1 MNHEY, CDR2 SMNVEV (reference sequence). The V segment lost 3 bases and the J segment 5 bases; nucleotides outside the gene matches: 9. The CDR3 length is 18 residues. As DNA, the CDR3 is TGTGCCAGCAGTTTTCGCCCTGGGACTAGCGGGACAACCGGGGAGCTGTTTTTT. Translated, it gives CASSFRPGTSGTTGELFF.

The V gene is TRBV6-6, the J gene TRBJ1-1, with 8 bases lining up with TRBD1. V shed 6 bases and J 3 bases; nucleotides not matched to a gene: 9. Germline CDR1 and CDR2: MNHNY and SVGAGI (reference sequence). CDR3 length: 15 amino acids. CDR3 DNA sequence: TGTGCCAGCAGGCCACAGGGGGGTGCGCACACTGAAGCTTTCTTT. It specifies CASRPQGGAHTEAFF.

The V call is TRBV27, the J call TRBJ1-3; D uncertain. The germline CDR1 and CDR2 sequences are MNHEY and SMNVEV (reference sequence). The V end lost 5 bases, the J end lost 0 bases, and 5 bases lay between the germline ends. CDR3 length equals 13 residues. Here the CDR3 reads CASSTYSGNTIYF. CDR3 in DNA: TGTGCCAGCAGTACTTACTCTGGAAACACCATATATTTT.

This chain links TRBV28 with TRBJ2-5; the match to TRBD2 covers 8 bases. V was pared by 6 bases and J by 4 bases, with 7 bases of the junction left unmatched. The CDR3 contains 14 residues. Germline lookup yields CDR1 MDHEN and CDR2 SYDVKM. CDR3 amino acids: CASRQAGEAETQYF. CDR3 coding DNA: TGTGCCAGCAGGCAAGCGGGAGAAGCAGAGACCCAGTACTTC.

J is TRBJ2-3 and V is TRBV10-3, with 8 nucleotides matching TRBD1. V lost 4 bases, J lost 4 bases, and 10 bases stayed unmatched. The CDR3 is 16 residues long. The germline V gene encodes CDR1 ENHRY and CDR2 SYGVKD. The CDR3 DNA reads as TGTGCCATCAGTGCAAAGGACAGGGATCAAGCAGATACGCAGTATTTT. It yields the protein CAISAKDRDQADTQYF.

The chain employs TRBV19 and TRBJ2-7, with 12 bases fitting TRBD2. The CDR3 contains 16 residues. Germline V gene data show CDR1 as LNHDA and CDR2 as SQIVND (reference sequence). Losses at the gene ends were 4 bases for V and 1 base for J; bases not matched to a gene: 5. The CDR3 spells CASSTKTSGSSYEQYF. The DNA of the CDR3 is TGTGCCAGTAGTACTAAGACTAGCGGGAGTTCCTACGAGCAGTACTTC.

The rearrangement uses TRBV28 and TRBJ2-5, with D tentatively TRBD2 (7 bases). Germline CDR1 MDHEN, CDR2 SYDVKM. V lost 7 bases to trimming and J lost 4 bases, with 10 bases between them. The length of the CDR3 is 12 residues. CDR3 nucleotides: TGTGCCAGCAAGGGGGGGTCAGAGACCCAGTACTTC. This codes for CASKGGSETQYF.

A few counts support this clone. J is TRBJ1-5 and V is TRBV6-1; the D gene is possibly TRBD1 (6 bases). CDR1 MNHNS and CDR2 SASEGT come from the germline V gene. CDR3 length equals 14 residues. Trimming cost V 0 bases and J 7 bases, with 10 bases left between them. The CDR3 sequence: CASSEAGAGQPQHF. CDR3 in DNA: TGTGCCAGCAGTGAAGCGGGGGCCGGACAGCCCCAGCATTTT.

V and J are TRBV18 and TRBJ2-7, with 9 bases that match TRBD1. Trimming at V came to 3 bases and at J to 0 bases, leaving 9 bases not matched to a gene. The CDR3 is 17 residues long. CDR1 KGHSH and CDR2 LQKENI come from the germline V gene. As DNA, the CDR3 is TGTGCCAGCTCACCGTACACCGGGACAGGGCGCTCCTACGAGCAGTACTTC. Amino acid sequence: CASSPYTGTGRSYEQYF.